This is a list of T cell receptor beta chains from one sample in a study of T-cell memory formation after mild COVID-19. TCRdb reprocessed the 5' RACE reads via MiXCR and lists one record per CDR3 protein. The data show about 82,000 distinct CDR3 sequences, about 13% seen once. The specimen was PBMCs or a T cell subset sorted from them (not recorded which). The source is an adult woman who had mild COVID-19 (a few samples of this study predate the infection). Cell type and time point are not known. The CDR3 runs from the conserved cysteine through the conserved F or W. The order of the fields is V gene, clone size, J gene, CDR3 protein. The size entry is marked missing in some rows and otherwise reads once, few, many or a size class.

V gene: TRBV9; clone size: few; J gene: TRBJ2-7; CDR3 protein: CASSPRAQGWYEQYF
V gene: TRBV4-3; clone size: NA; J gene: TRBJ2-7; CDR3 protein: CASSQAGTPSYEQYF
V gene: TRBV2; clone size: few; J gene: TRBJ2-2; CDR3 protein: CASSGGNTGELFF
V gene: TRBV15; clone size: NA; J gene: TRBJ1-5; CDR3 protein: CATSRDGLTEWANQPQHF
V gene: TRBV29-1; clone size: NA; J gene: TRBJ1-4; CDR3 protein: CSVEEVGEKLFF
V gene: TRBV5-1; clone size: few; J gene: TRBJ2-5; CDR3 protein: CASSEVRALARETQYF
V gene: TRBV9; clone size: few; J gene: TRBJ1-2; CDR3 protein: CASSRWTGEYGYTF
V gene: TRBV9; clone size: few; J gene: TRBJ2-7; CDR3 protein: CASSVSSGSEQYF
V gene: TRBV7-6; clone size: many; J gene: TRBJ2-1; CDR3 protein: CASSLEGDPNNEQFF
V gene: TRBV10-3; clone size: NA; J gene: TRBJ2-3; CDR3 protein: CAISESREKFTDTQYF
V gene: TRBV7-9; clone size: many; J gene: TRBJ2-7; CDR3 protein: CASSPSGSYEQYF
V gene: TRBV5-6; clone size: NA; J gene: TRBJ1-1; CDR3 protein: CASSFPDGNTEAFF
V gene: TRBV7-6; clone size: NA; J gene: TRBJ2-7; CDR3 protein: CASSLGPGDAGYEQYF
V gene: TRBV4-1; clone size: few; J gene: TRBJ1-2; CDR3 protein: CASSQEYGSLNYGYTF
V gene: TRBV27; clone size: NA; J gene: TRBJ2-1; CDR3 protein: CASSPTLGGRVNEQFF
V gene: TRBV7-9; clone size: NA; J gene: TRBJ1-6; CDR3 protein: CASSLHEEIDSPLHF
V gene: TRBV9; clone size: few; J gene: TRBJ2-1; CDR3 protein: CASSAGSSYNEQFF
V gene: TRBV29-1; clone size: many; J gene: TRBJ2-1; CDR3 protein: CSVDPDSYSYNEQFF
V gene: TRBV7-7; clone size: few; J gene: TRBJ2-2; CDR3 protein: CASSLMNGRDTGELFF
V gene: TRBV2; clone size: NA; J gene: TRBJ2-1; CDR3 protein: CASSEDAPPTREQFF
V gene: TRBV6-2/TRBV6-3; clone size: many; J gene: TRBJ2-1; CDR3 protein: CASRWLAGDNNEQFF
V gene: TRBV7-9; clone size: NA; J gene: TRBJ1-2; CDR3 protein: CASSSYRENNYGYTF
V gene: TRBV24-1; clone size: few; J gene: TRBJ2-3; CDR3 protein: CATSDLGLAGGGPTDTQYF
V gene: TRBV5-1; clone size: NA; J gene: TRBJ1-1; CDR3 protein: CASSLAGSGYQGGEAFF
V gene: TRBV27; clone size: NA; J gene: TRBJ1-1; CDR3 protein: CASVAGNTEAFF
V gene: TRBV24-1; clone size: NA; J gene: TRBJ2-7; CDR3 protein: CATSDFRGDEQYF
V gene: TRBV7-2; clone size: many; J gene: TRBJ2-7; CDR3 protein: CASSPFPGLADSFEQYF
V gene: TRBV12-3/TRBV12-4; clone size: NA; J gene: TRBJ2-2; CDR3 protein: CASSPTGTPGELFF
V gene: TRBV11-2; clone size: many; J gene: TRBJ2-1; CDR3 protein: CASSLGRADYHEQFF
V gene: TRBV25-1; clone size: few; J gene: TRBJ2-1; CDR3 protein: CASTLSGQGYGEQFF
V gene: TRBV29-1; clone size: few; J gene: TRBJ2-2; CDR3 protein: CSVESEANTGELFF
V gene: TRBV29-1; clone size: NA; J gene: TRBJ2-1; CDR3 protein: CSVGSPDSGVYNEQFF
V gene: TRBV9; clone size: few; J gene: TRBJ2-2; CDR3 protein: CASSVVPGGNTGELFF